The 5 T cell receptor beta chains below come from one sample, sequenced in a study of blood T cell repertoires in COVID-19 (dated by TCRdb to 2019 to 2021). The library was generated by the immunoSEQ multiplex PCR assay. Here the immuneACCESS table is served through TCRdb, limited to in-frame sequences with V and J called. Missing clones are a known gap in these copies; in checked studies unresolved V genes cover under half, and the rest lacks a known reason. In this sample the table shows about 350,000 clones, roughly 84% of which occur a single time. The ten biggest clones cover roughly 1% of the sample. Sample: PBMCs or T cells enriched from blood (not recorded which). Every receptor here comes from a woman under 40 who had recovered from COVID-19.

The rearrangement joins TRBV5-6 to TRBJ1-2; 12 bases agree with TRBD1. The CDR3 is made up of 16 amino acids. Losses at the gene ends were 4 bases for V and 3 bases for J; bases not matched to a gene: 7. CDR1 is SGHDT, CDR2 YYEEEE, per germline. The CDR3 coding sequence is TGTGCCAGCAGCCTAACTGGGACAGGGGGCGACTATGGCTACACCTTC. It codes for CASSLTGTGGDYGYTF. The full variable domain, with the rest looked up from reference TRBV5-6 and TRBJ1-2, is DAGVTQSPTHLIKTRGQQVTLRCSPKSGHDTVSWYQQALGQGPQFIFQYYEEEERQRGNFPDRFSGHQFPNYSSELNVNALLLGDSALYLCASSLTGTGGDYGYTFGSGTRLTVV.

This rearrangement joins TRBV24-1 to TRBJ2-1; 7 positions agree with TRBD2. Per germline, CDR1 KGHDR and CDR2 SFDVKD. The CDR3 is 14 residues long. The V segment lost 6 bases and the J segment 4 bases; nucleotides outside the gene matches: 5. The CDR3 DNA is TGTGCCACCAGTATTAGCGGGCGATACAATGAGCAGTTCTTC. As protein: CATSISGRYNEQFF.

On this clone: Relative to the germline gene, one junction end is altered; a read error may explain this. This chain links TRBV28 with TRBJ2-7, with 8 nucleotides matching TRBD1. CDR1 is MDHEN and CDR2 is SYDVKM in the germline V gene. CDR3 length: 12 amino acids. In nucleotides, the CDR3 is TGTGCGAGCAGGCCAGGGGGCGGTGAGCAGTACTTC. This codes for CASRPGGGEQYF.

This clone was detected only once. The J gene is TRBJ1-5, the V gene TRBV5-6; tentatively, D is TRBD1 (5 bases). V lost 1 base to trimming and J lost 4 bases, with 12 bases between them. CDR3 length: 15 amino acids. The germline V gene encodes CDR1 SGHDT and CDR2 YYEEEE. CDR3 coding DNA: TGTGCCAGCAGCTTGTTATCCAGGGAAAATCAGCCCCAGCATTTT. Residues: CASSLLSRENQPQHF. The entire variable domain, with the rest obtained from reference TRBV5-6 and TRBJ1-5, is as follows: DAGVTQSPTHLIKTRGQQVTLRCSPKSGHDTVSWYQQALGQGPQFIFQYYEEEERQRGNFPDRFSGHQFPNYSSELNVNALLLGDSALYLCASSLLSRENQPQHFGDGTRLSIL.

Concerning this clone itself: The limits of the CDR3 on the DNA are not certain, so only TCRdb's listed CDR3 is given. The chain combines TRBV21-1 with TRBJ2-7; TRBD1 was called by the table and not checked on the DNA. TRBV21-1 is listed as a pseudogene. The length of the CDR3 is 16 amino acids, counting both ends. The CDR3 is CASSKVGTGTPGGQYF.